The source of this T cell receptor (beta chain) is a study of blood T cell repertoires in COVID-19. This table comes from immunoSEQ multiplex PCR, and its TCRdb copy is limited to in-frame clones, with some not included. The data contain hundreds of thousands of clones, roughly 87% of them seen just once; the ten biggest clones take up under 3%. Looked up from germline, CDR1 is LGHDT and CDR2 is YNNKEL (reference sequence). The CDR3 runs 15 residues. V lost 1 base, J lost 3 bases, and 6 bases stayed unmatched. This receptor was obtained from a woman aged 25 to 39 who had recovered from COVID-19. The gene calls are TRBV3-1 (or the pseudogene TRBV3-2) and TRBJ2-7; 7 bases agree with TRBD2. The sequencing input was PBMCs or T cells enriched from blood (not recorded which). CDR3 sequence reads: CASSQAGRKHYEQYF. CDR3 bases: TGTGCCAGCAGCCAAGCCGGGAGGAAGCACTACGAGCAGTACTTC.